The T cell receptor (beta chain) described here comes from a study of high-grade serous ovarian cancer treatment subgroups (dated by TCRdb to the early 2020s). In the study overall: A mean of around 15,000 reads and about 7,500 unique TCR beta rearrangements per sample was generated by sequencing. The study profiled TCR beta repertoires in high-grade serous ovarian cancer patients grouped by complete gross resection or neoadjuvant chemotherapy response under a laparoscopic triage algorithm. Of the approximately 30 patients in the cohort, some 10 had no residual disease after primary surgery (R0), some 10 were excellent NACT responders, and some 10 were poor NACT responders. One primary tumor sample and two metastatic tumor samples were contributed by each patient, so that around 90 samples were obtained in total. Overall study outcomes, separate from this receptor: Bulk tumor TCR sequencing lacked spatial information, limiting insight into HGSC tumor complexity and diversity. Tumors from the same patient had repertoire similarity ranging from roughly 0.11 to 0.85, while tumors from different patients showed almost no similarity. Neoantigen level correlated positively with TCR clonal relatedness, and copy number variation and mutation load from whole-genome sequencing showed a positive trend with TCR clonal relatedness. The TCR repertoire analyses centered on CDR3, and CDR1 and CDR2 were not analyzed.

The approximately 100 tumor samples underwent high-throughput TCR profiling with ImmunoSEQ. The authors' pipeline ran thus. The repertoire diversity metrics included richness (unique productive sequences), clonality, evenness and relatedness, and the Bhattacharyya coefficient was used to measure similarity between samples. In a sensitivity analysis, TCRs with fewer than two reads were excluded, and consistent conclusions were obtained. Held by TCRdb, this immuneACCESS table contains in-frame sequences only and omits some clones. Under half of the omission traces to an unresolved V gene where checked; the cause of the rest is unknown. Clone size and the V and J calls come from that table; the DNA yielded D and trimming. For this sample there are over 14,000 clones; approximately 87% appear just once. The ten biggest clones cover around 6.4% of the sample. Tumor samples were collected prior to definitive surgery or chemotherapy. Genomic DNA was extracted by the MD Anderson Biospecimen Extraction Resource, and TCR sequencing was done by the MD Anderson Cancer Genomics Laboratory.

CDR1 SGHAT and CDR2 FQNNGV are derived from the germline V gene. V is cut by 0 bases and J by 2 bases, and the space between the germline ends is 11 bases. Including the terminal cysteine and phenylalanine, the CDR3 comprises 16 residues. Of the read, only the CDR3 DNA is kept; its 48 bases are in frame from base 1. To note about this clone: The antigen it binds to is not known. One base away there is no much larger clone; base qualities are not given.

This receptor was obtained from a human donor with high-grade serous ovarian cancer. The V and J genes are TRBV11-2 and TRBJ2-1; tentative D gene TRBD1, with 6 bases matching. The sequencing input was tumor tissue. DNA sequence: TGTGCCAGCAGCTTAGACCTCGGACAGCCCTACAATGAGCAGTTCTTC. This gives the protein CASSLDLGQPYNEQFF.